Following are 12 T cell receptor beta chains from one sample sequenced in a study of a mutant IDH1 vaccine in newly diagnosed glioma. What these receptors recognize is not known. Time point denoted: week 11, during vaccination. All doses held 300 ug of mutant IDH1 20-mer peptide, with topical imiquimod. TCRdb's table, derived via immunoSEQ multiplex PCR, lists solely in-frame clones and lacks some. In the table there are 20,000 to 25,000 clones, approximately 70% of which are singletons. This material consisted of peripheral blood mononuclear cells (PBMCs), taken from a glioma patient whose treatment included an IDH1 peptide vaccine. The origin of the receptors is a man aged 18 to 29 with glioma. Some clones in this sample may be carry-over from other donors' samples.

V is TRBV5-1 and J is TRBJ1-3; 7 bases are shared with TRBD1. The CDR3 consists of 14 residues. CDR1 SGHRS and CDR2 YFSETQ come from the germline V gene. J was trimmed by 3 bases and V by 4 bases; bases with no gene match: 4. CDR3: CASSEQGFGNTIYF. DNA for the CDR3: TGCGCCAGCAGCGAACAGGGGTTTGGAAACACCATATATTTT.

The chain is built from TRBV10-3 and TRBJ2-7; D possibly corresponds to TRBD1 (5 bases). This CDR3 is 11 amino acids long. V was pared by 6 bases and J by 4 bases, with 7 bases between. CDR1 and CDR2 from the germline V gene are ENHRY and SYGVKD. CDR3 sequence reads: CAIRQEYEQYF. CDR3 bases: TGTGCCATCAGACAGGAATACGAGCAGTACTTC.

The gene calls are TRBV19 and TRBJ1-6; D unclear. Germline CDR1 LNHDA, CDR2 SQIVND (reference sequence). The CDR3 extends over 15 amino acids. V lost 3 bases and J lost 7, with 13 bases in between. DNA of the CDR3: TGTGCCAGTAGTATGGGTCAGCCCGGGAATTCACCCCTCCACTTT. Its protein is CASSMGQPGNSPLHF.

The chain links TRBV19 to TRBJ2-7; 12 bases are shared with TRBD1. CDR1 is LNHDA and CDR2 is SQIVND in the germline V gene (reference sequence). V lost 5 bases to trimming and J lost 1 base; unmatched junction nucleotides: 9. This CDR3 comprises 17 residues. CDR3 nucleotides: TGTGCCAGTAGTCCCGGGACAGGGGGCTGGTCGTCCTACGAGCAGTACTTC. This codes for CASSPGTGGWSSYEQYF.

The rearrangement joins TRBV5-4 to TRBJ1-3; D remains ambiguous. The CDR3 consists of 13 residues. With 6 bases removed from V and 3 bases from J, the gap between germline ends came to 10 bases. Germline loops: CDR1 SGHNT, CDR2 YYREEE (reference sequence). CDR3 coding DNA: TGTGCCAGCACCCGAGAATATGGAAACACCATATATTTT. Protein sequence: CASTREYGNTIYF.

This chain links TRBV29-1 with TRBJ2-2; D gene unclear. V lost 4 bases and J lost 8, with 8 bases in between. CDR1 and CDR2 (germline): SQVTM, ANQGSEA. The CDR3 consists of 11 residues. CDR3 residues: CSVGVRGELFF. As DNA, the CDR3 is TGCAGCGTTGGTGTCCGGGGGGAGCTGTTTTTT.

This clone was seen only a few times. The chain has TRBV5-4 and TRBJ1-1, with 8 bases that match TRBD1. V was pared by 2 bases and J by 5 bases, with 14 bases of the junction left unmatched. CDR3 size: 17 residues. The germline gives CDR1 SGHNT, CDR2 YYREEE (reference sequence). Here the CDR3 reads CASSFITTGTGLTEAFF. DNA for the CDR3: TGTGCCAGCAGCTTTATCACTACCGGGACAGGTTTGACTGAAGCTTTCTTT.

This clone was observed a handful of times. The chain employs TRBV30 and TRBJ1-5; D gene ambiguous. Per germline, CDR1 GTSNPN and CDR2 SVGIG (reference sequence). V lost 6 bases and J 5 bases, leaving 11 bases between the germline ends. The CDR3 loop spans 12 amino acids. Here the CDR3 DNA reads TGTGCCTGCGGAAGGAGGGATCAGCCCCAGCATTTT. Translation gives CACGRRDQPQHF.

This chain joins TRBV6-5 and TRBJ2-2, with 10 bases that match TRBD2. In germline, CDR1 is MNHEY, CDR2 SVGAGI. The CDR3 has 16 amino acids. J was trimmed by 6 bases and V by 2 bases; bases with no gene match: 6. The CDR3 reads CASSYTRLAGSGELFF. CDR3 DNA: TGTGCCAGCAGTTACACCCGACTAGCGGGCTCCGGGGAGCTGTTTTTT.

This clone is a singleton in its sample. V is TRBV30 and J is TRBJ2-2; D could derive from TRBD1 or TRBD2 (5 bases each). Trimming took off 4 bases at V and 7 bases at J, with 22 bases between the two ends. Germline V CDR1 and CDR2: GTSNPN, SVGIG (reference sequence). The CDR3 is 16 residues long. CDR3 DNA: TGTGCCTGGACCTATCCGGGACGGTTGGAAATCGGGGAGCTGTTTTTT. It is translated as CAWTYPGRLEIGELFF.

The V and J genes are TRBV7-2 and TRBJ1-1, with D possibly matching TRBD1 (5 bases). The V end lost 1 base, the J end lost 1 base, and 13 bases lay between the germline ends. The CDR3 has 16 residues. CDR1 SGHTA and CDR2 FQGNSA come from the germline V gene. DNA for the CDR3: TGTGCCAGCAGCTTAGGGGGCACGAAACCGAACACTGAAGCTTTCTTT. Translation: CASSLGGTKPNTEAFF. The full variable domain, with the rest looked up from reference TRBV7-2 and TRBJ1-1, is GAGVSQSPSNKVTEKGKDVELRCDPISGHTALYWYRQSLGQGLEFLIYFQGNSAPDKSGLPSDRFSAERTGGSVSTLTIQRTQQEDSAVYLCASSLGGTKPNTEAFFGQGTRLTVV.

This chain links TRBV30 with TRBJ1-1; D possibly corresponds to TRBD1 (6 bases). Looked up from germline, CDR1 is GTSNPN and CDR2 is SVGIG (reference sequence). This CDR3 spans 12 amino acids. The V end was cut by 4 bases, the J end by 3 bases, with 9 bases between. The CDR3 DNA reads as TGTGCCTGGAACAGGGTGGACACTGAAGCTTTCTTT. It encodes CAWNRVDTEAFF.